This T cell receptor (beta chain) is from a study of shared clonotypes between healthy human individuals. Study results and caveats: Non-shared clonotypes had lower generation probabilities than clonotypes shared by all four sorted-subset donors.

The data were produced by immunoSEQ multiplex PCR, yet TCRdb's version contains in-frame clones alone and is incomplete. The repertoire holds millions of clones, with 80% to 95% as singletons. This CDR3 contains 15 residues. Germline trimming cut 4 bases from V and 3 bases from J; bases unmatched to any gene: 3. Germline V gene sequence: CDR1 MGHRA, CDR2 YSYEKL. For this clone: The antigen remains unidentified.

Sequencing was done on a sample of naive CD4+ T cells from PBMCs. Subset indicated: CD45RA+ positively selected. The clonotype was recovered from a man younger than 35 in good health. Some clones in this sample may be carry-over from other donors' samples. The rearrangement uses TRBV4-1 and TRBJ2-1, with 10 bases that match TRBD2. The CDR3 protein is CASSLGTSVYNEQFF. In DNA form, the CDR3 reads TGCGCCAGCAGCCTTGGGACTAGCGTCTACAATGAGCAGTTCTTC.